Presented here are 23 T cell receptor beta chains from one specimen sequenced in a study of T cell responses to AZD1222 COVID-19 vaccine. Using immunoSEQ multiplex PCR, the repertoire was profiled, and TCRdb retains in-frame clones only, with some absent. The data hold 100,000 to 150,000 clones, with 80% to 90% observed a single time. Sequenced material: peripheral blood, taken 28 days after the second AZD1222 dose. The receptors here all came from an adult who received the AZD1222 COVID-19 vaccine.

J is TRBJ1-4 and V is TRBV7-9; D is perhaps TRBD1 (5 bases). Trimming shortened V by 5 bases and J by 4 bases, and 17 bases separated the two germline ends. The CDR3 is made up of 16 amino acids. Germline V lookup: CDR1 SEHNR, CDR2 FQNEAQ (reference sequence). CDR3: CASSVPGPRHNEKLFF. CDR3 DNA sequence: TGTGCCAGCAGCGTACCGGGACCGCGCCATAATGAAAAACTGTTTTTT.

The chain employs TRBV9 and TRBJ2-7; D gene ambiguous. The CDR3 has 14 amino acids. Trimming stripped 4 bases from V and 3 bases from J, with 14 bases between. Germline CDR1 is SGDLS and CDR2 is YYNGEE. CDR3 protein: CASSPTDTYYEQYF. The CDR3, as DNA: TGTGCCAGCAGCCCCACCGACACCTACTACGAGCAGTACTTC.

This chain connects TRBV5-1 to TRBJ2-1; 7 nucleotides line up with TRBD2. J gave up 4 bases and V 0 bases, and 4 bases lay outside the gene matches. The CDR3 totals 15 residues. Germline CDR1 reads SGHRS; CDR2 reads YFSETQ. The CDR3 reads CASSLDSGDYNEQFF. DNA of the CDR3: TGCGCCAGCAGCTTGGACAGCGGGGATTACAATGAGCAGTTCTTC.

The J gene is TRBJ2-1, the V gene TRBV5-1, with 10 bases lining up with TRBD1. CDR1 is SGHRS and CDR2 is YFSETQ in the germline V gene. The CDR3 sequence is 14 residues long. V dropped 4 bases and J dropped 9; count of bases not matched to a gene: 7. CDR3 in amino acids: CASSVGQGYGEQFF. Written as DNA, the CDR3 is TGCGCCAGCAGCGTGGGACAGGGGTATGGTGAGCAGTTCTTC. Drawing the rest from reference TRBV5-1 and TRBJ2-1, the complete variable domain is KAGVTQTPRYLIKTRGQQVTLSCSPISGHRSVSWYQQTPGQGLQFLFEYFSETQRNKGNFPGRFSGRQFSNSRSEMNVSTLELGDSALYLCASSVGQGYGEQFFGPGTRLTVL.

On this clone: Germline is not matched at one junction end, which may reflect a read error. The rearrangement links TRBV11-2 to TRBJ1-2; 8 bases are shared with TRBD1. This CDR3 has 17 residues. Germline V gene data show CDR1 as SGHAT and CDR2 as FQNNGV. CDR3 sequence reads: CASSLEVAGGWNYGYTF. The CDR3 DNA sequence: TGTGCCAGCAGCCTAGAGGTGGCAGGGGGCTGGAACTATGGCTACACCTTC. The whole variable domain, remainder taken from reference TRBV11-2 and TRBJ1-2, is EAGVAQSPRYKIIEKRQSVAFWCNPISGHATLYWYQQILGQGPKLLIQFQNNGVVDDSQLPKDRFSAERLKGVDSTLKIQPAKLEDSAVYLCASSLEVAGGWNYGYTFGSGTRLTVV.

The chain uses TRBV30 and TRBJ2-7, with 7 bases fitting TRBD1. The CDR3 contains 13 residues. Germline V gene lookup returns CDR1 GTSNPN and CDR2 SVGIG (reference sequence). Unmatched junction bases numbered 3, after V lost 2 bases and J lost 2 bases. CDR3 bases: TGTGCCTGGAGTTGGGACAGCGCCTACGAGCAGTACTTC. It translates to CAWSWDSAYEQYF.

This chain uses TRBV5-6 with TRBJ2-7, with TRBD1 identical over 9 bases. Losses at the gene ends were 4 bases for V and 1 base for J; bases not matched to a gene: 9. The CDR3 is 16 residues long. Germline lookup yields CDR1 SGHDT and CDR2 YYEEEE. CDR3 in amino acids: CASSLEGQGLSYEQYF. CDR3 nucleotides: TGTGCCAGCAGCCTTGAGGGACAGGGACTTTCCTACGAGCAGTACTTC.

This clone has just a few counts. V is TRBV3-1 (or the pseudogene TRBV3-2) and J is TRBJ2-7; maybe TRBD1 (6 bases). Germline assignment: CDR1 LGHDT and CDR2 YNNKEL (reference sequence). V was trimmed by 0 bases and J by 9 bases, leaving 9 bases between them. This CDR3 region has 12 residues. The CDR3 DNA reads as TGTGCCAGCAGCCAAGATGAAGGGGGGCAGTACTTC. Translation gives CASSQDEGGQYF.

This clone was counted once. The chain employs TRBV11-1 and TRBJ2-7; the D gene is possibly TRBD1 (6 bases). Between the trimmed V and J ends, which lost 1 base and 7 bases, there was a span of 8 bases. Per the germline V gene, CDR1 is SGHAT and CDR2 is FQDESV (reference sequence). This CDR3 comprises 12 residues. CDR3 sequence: CASSLVGGEQYF. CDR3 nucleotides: TGTGCCAGCAGCTTAGTAGGGGGAGAGCAGTACTTC. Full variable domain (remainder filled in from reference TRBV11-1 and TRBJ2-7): EAEVAQSPRYKITEKSQAVAFWCDPISGHATLYWYRQILGQGPELLVQFQDESVVDDSQLPKDRFSAERLKGVDSTLKIQPAELGDSAMYLCASSLVGGEQYFGPGTRLTVT.

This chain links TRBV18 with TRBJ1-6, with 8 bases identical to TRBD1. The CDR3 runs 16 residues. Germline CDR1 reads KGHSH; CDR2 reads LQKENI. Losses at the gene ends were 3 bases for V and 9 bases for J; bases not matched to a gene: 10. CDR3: CASSPGGTGGGSPLHF. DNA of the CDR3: TGTGCCAGCTCACCCGGCGGTACAGGGGGGGGTTCACCCCTCCACTTT.

The CDR3 sequence is CAGREPLNTEAFF. As DNA, the CDR3 is TGTGCCGGACGGGAGCCACTGAACACTGAAGCTTTCTTT. The V gene is TRBV2, the J gene TRBJ1-1; D not resolved. There are 13 residues in the CDR3. Trimming stripped 11 bases from V and 0 bases from J, with 13 bases between. CDR1 and CDR2 (germline): SNHLY, FYNNEI.

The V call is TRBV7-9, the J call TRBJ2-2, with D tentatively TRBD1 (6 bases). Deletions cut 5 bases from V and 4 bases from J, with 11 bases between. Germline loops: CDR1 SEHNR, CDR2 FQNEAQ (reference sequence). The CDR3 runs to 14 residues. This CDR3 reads CASSVGQITGELFF. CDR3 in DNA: TGTGCCAGCAGCGTTGGACAGATCACCGGGGAGCTGTTTTTT.

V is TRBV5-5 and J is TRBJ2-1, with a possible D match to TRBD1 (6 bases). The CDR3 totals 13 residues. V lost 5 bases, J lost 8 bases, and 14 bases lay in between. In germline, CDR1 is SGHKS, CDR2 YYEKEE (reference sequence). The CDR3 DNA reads TGTGCCAGCAGACAGGGAGTTAGGGATGAGCAGTTCTTC. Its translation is CASRQGVRDEQFF.

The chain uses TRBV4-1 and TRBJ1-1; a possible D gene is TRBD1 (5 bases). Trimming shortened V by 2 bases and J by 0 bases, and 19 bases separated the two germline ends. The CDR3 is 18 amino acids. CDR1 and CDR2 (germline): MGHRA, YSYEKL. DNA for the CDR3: TGCGCCAGCAGCCAATTTCATCCGGGGCCGTACATGAACACTGAAGCTTTCTTT. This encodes CASSQFHPGPYMNTEAFF.

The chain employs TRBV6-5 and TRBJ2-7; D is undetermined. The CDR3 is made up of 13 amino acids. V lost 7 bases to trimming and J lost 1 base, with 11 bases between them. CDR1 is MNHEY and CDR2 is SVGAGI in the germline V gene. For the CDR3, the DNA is TGTGCCAGCAAACGAGGAGATTCCTACGAGCAGTACTTC. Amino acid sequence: CASKRGDSYEQYF.

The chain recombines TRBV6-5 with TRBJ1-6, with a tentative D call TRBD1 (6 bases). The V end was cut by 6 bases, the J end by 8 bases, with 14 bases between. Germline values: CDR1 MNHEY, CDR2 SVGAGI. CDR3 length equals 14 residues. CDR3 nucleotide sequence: TGTGCCAGCAGCACACAGGGAAGTTATTCACCCCTCCACTTT. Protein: CASSTQGSYSPLHF.

The CDR3 protein is CASSHATRGRAHGDPETQYF. CDR3 nucleotide sequence: TGCGCCAGCAGCCACGCGACTCGCGGGAGGGCGCACGGTGACCCAGAGACCCAGTACTTC. The chain joins TRBV4-3 to TRBJ2-5; 9 bases line up with TRBD2. CDR1 is LGHNA and CDR2 is YSLEER in the germline V gene. V gave up 3 bases and J gave up 4 bases; unmatched junction bases: 21. The CDR3 contains 20 residues.

CDR3 in amino acids: CASSYISYNEQFF. The CDR3 DNA reads as TGTGCCAGCAGTTATATTTCCTACAATGAGCAGTTCTTC. The chain uses TRBV4-2 and TRBJ2-1; D not certain. Germline V gene sequence: CDR1 LGHNA, CDR2 YNFKEQ. V was trimmed by 6 bases and J by 1 base, leaving 7 bases between them. There are 13 residues in the CDR3.

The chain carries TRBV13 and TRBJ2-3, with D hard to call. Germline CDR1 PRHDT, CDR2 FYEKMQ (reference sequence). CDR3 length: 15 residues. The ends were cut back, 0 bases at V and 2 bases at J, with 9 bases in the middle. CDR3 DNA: TGTGCCAGCAGCTTAGGCCGGGCAATCACAGATACGCAGTATTTT. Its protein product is CASSLGRAITDTQYF.

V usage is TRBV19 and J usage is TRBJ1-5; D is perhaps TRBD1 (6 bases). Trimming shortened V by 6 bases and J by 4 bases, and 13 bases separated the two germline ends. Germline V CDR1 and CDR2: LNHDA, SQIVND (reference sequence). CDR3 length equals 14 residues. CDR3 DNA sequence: TGTGCCAGTAGGACCCGGGACATAAATCAGCCCCAGCATTTT. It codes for CASRTRDINQPQHF.

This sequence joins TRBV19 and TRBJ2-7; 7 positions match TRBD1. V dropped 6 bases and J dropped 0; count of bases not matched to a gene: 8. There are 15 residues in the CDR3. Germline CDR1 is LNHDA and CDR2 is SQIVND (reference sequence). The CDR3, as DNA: TGTGCCAGTAGGCACTTAGGGGACAGCTCCTACGAGCAGTACTTC. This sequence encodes CASRHLGDSSYEQYF.

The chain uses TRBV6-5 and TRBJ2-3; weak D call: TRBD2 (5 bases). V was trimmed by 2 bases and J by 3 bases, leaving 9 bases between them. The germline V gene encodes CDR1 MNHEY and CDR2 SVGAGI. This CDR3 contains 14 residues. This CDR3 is CASSYSRGTDTQYF. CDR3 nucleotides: TGTGCCAGCAGTTACAGTCGGGGAACAGATACGCAGTATTTT.

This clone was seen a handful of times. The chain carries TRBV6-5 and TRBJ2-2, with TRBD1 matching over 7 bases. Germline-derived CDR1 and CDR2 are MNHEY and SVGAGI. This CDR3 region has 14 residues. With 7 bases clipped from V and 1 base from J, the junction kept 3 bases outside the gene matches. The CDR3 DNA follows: TGTGCCAGCAACGACAGGGTGAACACCGGGGAGCTGTTTTTT. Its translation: CASNDRVNTGELFF.